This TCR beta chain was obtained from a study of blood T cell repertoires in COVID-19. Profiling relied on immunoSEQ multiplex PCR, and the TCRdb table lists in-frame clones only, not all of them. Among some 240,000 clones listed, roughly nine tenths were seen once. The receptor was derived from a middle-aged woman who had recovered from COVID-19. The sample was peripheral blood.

This chain's CDR3 is CASSSGTAARDWTDTQYF. The CDR3 DNA reads TGTGCCAGCAGTTCCGGGACAGCCGCGCGTGATTGGACAGATACGCAGTATTTT. The chain uses TRBV2 and TRBJ2-3, with 7 nucleotides matching TRBD1. In germline, CDR1 is SNHLY, CDR2 FYNNEI. The ends lost 5 bases at V and 3 bases at J; junction bases unmatched: 17. The CDR3 consists of 18 residues.